This passage covers 31 T cell receptor beta chains from one sample sequenced in a study of blood T cell repertoires in COVID-19. Sequencing was performed with immunoSEQ multiplex PCR; in TCRdb, only in-frame clones are kept and a portion is missing. Found here are approximately 350,000 clones, about 86% of them singletons; the top ten hold under 3%. The sequencing sample was made of peripheral blood. These receptors all stem from a man in his thirties or forties with active or convalescent COVID-19.

This sequence joins TRBV4-1 and TRBJ1-2; 7 bases fit TRBD1. After removal of 2 bases from V and 4 bases from J, the junction contained 7 bases not matched to a gene. The CDR3 spans 15 residues. Germline V gene lookup returns CDR1 MGHRA and CDR2 YSYEKL. For the CDR3, the DNA is TGCGCCAGCAGCCAACCGGGACAGTCCTCCTATGGCTACACCTTC. Its protein is CASSQPGQSSYGYTF.

The chain couples TRBV6-5 to TRBJ2-3; D is possibly TRBD2 (6 bases). Germline V CDR1 and CDR2: MNHEY, SVGAGI. The CDR3 contains 12 residues. Written as DNA, the CDR3 is TGTATTCTAGCGCCCAACACAGATACGCAGTATTTT. Amino acid sequence: CILAPNTDTQYF.

This chain links TRBV29-1 with TRBJ2-7, with D possibly TRBD2 on 6 matching bases. The CDR3 contains 16 residues. Germline V CDR1 and CDR2: SQVTM, ANQGSEA. The V gene lost 3 bases and the J gene lost 0 bases, with 18 bases spanning the gap. The CDR3, as DNA: TGCAGCGTTGAGGTCCCCCGGGGAGGCAGCTCCTACGAGCAGTACTTC. As protein: CSVEVPRGGSSYEQYF.

V gene TRBV7-2 combines with J gene TRBJ1-5; D is undetermined. The V end was cut by 1 base, the J end by 0 bases, with 16 bases between. Per the germline V gene, CDR1 is SGHTA and CDR2 is FQGNSA. CDR3 length: 18 amino acids. The CDR3 DNA reads TGTGCCAGCAGCTTAGAAAGGAGGAGGGCAATTAGCAATCAGCCCCAGCATTTT. Protein: CASSLERRRAISNQPQHF.

Concerning this clone: The sample has other DNA sequences that encode this CDR3 too. The rearrangement uses TRBV5-1 and TRBJ1-5; no definite D call. CDR1 is SGHRS, CDR2 YFSETQ, per germline. The germline V and J ends were trimmed by 5 bases and 0 bases, with 12 bases remaining between them. The CDR3 contains 15 residues. The CDR3 DNA is TGCGCCAGCAGTCCCCGGGGTGATAGCAATCAGCCCCAGCATTTT. It encodes CASSPRGDSNQPQHF.

This chain uses TRBV25-1 with TRBJ2-7, with 7 bases aligning to TRBD2. There are 16 residues in the CDR3. With 7 bases clipped from V and 0 bases from J, the junction kept 12 bases outside the gene matches. CDR1 and CDR2 from the germline V gene are MGHDK and SYGVNS. The CDR3 is CASTYNFRDYSYEQYF. The CDR3 nucleotides are TGTGCCAGCACCTACAATTTCCGGGACTACTCCTACGAGCAGTACTTC.

The V gene is TRBV5-5, the J gene TRBJ2-1; TRBD2 aligns across 16 bases. Per germline, CDR1 SGHKS and CDR2 YYEKEE (reference sequence). There are 17 residues in the CDR3. V shed 4 bases and J 8 bases; nucleotides not matched to a gene: 9. The CDR3 region has the DNA TGTGCCAGCAGCCTTCCCGGGACTAGCGGGGGGGCCCATGAGCAGTTCTTC. Translation gives CASSLPGTSGGAHEQFF.

This rearrangement joins TRBV6-4 to TRBJ1-6; D might be TRBD1 (6 bases). The ends were cut back, 6 bases at V and 8 bases at J, with 17 bases in the middle. Per germline, CDR1 MRHNA and CDR2 SNTAGT. This CDR3 is 15 amino acids long. The CDR3, as DNA: TGTGCCAGCAGGTACAGGGCCCCTCCCCATTCACCCCTCCACTTT. Its protein is CASRYRAPPHSPLHF.

This chain uses TRBV3-1 (or the pseudogene TRBV3-2) with TRBJ2-7; D might be TRBD1 (8 bases). CDR1 and CDR2 from the germline V gene are LGHDT and YNNKEL (reference sequence). Trimming left V 2 bases short and J 6 bases short, with 14 bases between. The CDR3 runs 14 residues. Written as DNA, the CDR3 is TGTGCCAGCAGCCAAAATACAGGGGGGGGCGAGCAGTACTTC. This sequence encodes CASSQNTGGGEQYF.

The chain joins TRBV4-1 to TRBJ2-1, with 10 bases identical to TRBD2. The germline V gene encodes CDR1 MGHRA and CDR2 YSYEKL. V shed 0 bases, J shed 4 bases, and the junction held 6 bases outside the gene matches. The CDR3 runs to 17 residues. The CDR3 spells CASSQEQTSGPYNEQFF. The CDR3 DNA follows: TGCGCCAGCAGCCAAGAACAGACTAGCGGGCCATACAATGAGCAGTTCTTC.

CDR3 nucleotide sequence: TGTGCCAGCAGCGCCGGGACTAGTGAAGACAATGAGCAGTTCTTC. Translating it yields CASSAGTSEDNEQFF. V gene TRBV28 combines with J gene TRBJ2-1, with 8 bases fitting TRBD2. The CDR3 sequence is 15 residues long. J gave up 5 bases and V 6 bases, and 9 bases lay outside the gene matches. Germline V lookup: CDR1 MDHEN, CDR2 SYDVKM.

The chain employs TRBV21-1 and TRBJ1-5. TRBV21-1 is shown as a pseudogene. This CDR3 spans 9 amino acids. CDR3 DNA sequence: TGTGCCAGCAGCCCCCGGCAGCATTTT. Its protein is CASSPRQHF.

The table lists this clone with a few counts. The V gene is TRBV23-1, the J gene TRBJ2-5; D is unresolved. TRBV23-1 is designated an ORF whose function remains uncertain. Trimming took off 2 bases at V and 1 base at J, with 5 bases between the two ends. The CDR3 is made up of 13 amino acids. DNA of the CDR3: TGCGCCAGCAGTCAAGCAGTCCAAGAGACCCAGTACTTC. As protein: CASSQAVQETQYF.

The chain carries TRBV9 and TRBJ2-3; tentative D call: TRBD2 (6 bases). Trimming removed 0 bases at V and 1 base at J, with 9 bases between. The germline CDR1 and CDR2 sequences are SGDLS and YYNGEE. CDR3 length equals 15 residues. CDR3 coding DNA: TGTGCCAGCAGCGTAGGGGGGGTTGGCACAGATACGCAGTATTTT. Translating it yields CASSVGGVGTDTQYF.

J is TRBJ2-1 and V is TRBV4-3; 11 nucleotides line up with TRBD2. Germline lookup yields CDR1 LGHNA and CDR2 YSLEER. V was clipped by 0 bases and J by 7 bases; unmatched bases: 5. The CDR3 has 16 amino acids. CDR3 protein: CASSQDSGGAGNEQFF. The CDR3 DNA follows: TGCGCCAGCAGCCAAGATAGCGGGGGGGCGGGTAATGAGCAGTTCTTC.

The chain employs TRBV12-3 or TRBV12-4 and TRBJ1-1, with D uncertain. Trimming pared 3 bases from V and 8 bases from J, leaving 7 bases between. The CDR3 is made up of 11 amino acids. Written as DNA, the CDR3 is TGTGCCAGCAGTTTGGCCCCGGAAGCTTTCTTT. It is translated as CASSLAPEAFF.

V usage is TRBV6-6 and J usage is TRBJ2-7; weak D call: TRBD2 (5 bases). This CDR3 region has 13 residues. Germline CDR1 MNHNY, CDR2 SVGAGI (reference sequence). Trimming left V 4 bases short and J 4 bases short, with 11 bases between. The DNA of the CDR3 is TGTGCCAGCAGTTCCTCCCGGGGATACGAGCAGTACTTC. It translates to CASSSSRGYEQYF.

The chain recombines TRBV4-3 with TRBJ2-2; 7 positions agree with TRBD1. The CDR3 is 16 residues long. Germline CDR1 reads LGHNA; CDR2 reads YSLEER. The V and J ends lost 4 bases and 3 bases, in that order; junction bases with no gene match: 8. CDR3 coding DNA: TGCGCCAGCAGCCTACAGGGGAGTGAGGACACCGGGGAGCTGTTTTTT. Its translation is CASSLQGSEDTGELFF.

This clone was seen once. This chain links TRBV6-5 with TRBJ1-2; the D gene is possibly TRBD1 (6 bases). V lost 6 bases and J 7 bases, leaving 18 bases between the germline ends. The CDR3 is 14 amino acids. CDR1 is MNHEY and CDR2 is SVGAGI in the germline V gene. As DNA, the CDR3 is TGTGCCAGCAGGCGGACAGCGGGGTTGGGTGGCTACACCTTC. Residues: CASRRTAGLGGYTF.

The rearrangement links TRBV6-6 to TRBJ1-2; 7 bases fit TRBD1. V shed 2 bases and J 4 bases; nucleotides not matched to a gene: 4. This CDR3 is 14 amino acids long. Germline V lookup: CDR1 MNHNY, CDR2 SVGAGI (reference sequence). Written as DNA, the CDR3 is TGTGCCAGCAGTTACGCGGGACAGTCCTATGGCTACACCTTC. Translated: CASSYAGQSYGYTF.

Here the CDR3 DNA reads TGTGCTAGTGGTTTATGGCTAGCAACAACTAATGAAAAACTGTTTTTT. It codes for CASGLWLATTNEKLFF. The chain has TRBV12-5 and TRBJ1-4; no clear D. Germline V gene lookup returns CDR1 LGHNT and CDR2 FRNRAP. The CDR3 has 16 amino acids. V shed 3 bases and J shed 0 bases, with 11 bases lying between them.

V is TRBV3-1 (or the pseudogene TRBV3-2) and J is TRBJ2-3; the D gene is possibly TRBD2 (6 bases). The germline V gene has CDR1 LGHDT and CDR2 YNNKEL (reference sequence). V lost 1 base and J 8 bases, leaving 16 bases between the germline ends. The CDR3 length is 15 residues. CDR3 loop: CASSQAYSGRSTQYF. Here the CDR3 DNA reads TGTGCCAGCAGCCAAGCATATAGCGGCCGCAGTACGCAGTATTTT.

This clone was counted ten times or more. The rearrangement joins TRBV30 to TRBJ2-2; 8 positions match TRBD2. CDR3 length: 14 residues. J was trimmed by 11 bases and V by 4 bases; bases with no gene match: 12. The germline CDR1 and CDR2 sequences are GTSNPN and SVGIG (reference sequence). CDR3 nucleotides: TGTGCCTGGACCGGGACTAGTCACACTTTCGAGCTGTTTTTT. Translating gives CAWTGTSHTFELFF.

This sequence joins TRBV7-2 and TRBJ1-2, with D perhaps TRBD1 (5 bases). Looked up from germline, CDR1 is SGHTA and CDR2 is FQGNSA. The CDR3 is made up of 16 amino acids. V shed 2 bases and J shed 6 bases, with 19 bases lying between them. CDR3 in amino acids: CASSLSGGGVPHGYTF. The CDR3 DNA reads TGTGCCAGCAGCTTATCCGGGGGTGGGGTTCCCCATGGCTACACCTTC.

CDR3 region: CAWSFGLPGQGVYGYTF. CDR3 nucleotides: TGTGCCTGGAGTTTTGGGCTGCCGGGACAGGGTGTCTATGGCTACACCTTC. The chain couples TRBV30 to TRBJ1-2; 9 bases fit TRBD1. J was trimmed by 4 bases and V by 2 bases; bases with no gene match: 14. CDR1 GTSNPN and CDR2 SVGIG come from the germline V gene (reference sequence). This CDR3 spans 17 amino acids.

V gene TRBV10-3 combines with J gene TRBJ2-7, with 14 bases aligning to TRBD2. Trimming cost V 8 bases and J 0 bases; bases outside gene matches: 9. The germline gives CDR1 ENHRY, CDR2 SYGVKD. The CDR3 length is 17 residues. The CDR3 loop reads CAISQGLAGASSYEQYF. The DNA of the CDR3 is TGTGCCATCTCTCAGGGACTAGCGGGAGCCTCCTCCTACGAGCAGTACTTC.

This rearrangement joins TRBV5-6 to TRBJ1-1; D remains unclear. The length of the CDR3 is 13 residues. Trimming left V 2 bases short and J 4 bases short, with 9 bases between. The V gene's germline CDR1 is SGHDT and CDR2 YYEEEE. The CDR3 DNA reads TGTGCCAGCAGCTTTGGCCCCCGCACTGAAGCTTTCTTT. Translation gives CASSFGPRTEAFF.

This clone was detected only once. The chain is built from TRBV6-1 and TRBJ2-7; a possible D gene is TRBD2 (6 bases). Germline values: CDR1 MNHNS, CDR2 SASEGT. V lost 1 base to trimming and J lost 4 bases, with 14 bases between them. The CDR3 is 15 residues long. The CDR3 DNA is TGTGCCAGCAGTGAAGTACGCGGGATGGGTTACGAGCAGTACTTC. Encoded protein: CASSEVRGMGYEQYF.

This chain links TRBV6-1 with TRBJ1-1, with a weak D call TRBD1 (5 bases). With 0 bases removed from V and 12 bases from J, the gap between germline ends came to 14 bases. This CDR3 comprises 13 residues. Germline-derived CDR1 and CDR2 are MNHNS and SASEGT. CDR3 amino acids: CASSEAGRARTFF. CDR3 DNA: TGTGCCAGCAGTGAAGCGGGCAGGGCCAGGACTTTCTTT.

The J gene is TRBJ2-3, the V gene TRBV29-1, with 7 bases that match TRBD2. Unmatched junction bases numbered 3, after V lost 3 bases and J lost 0 bases. The CDR3 totals 14 residues. In germline, CDR1 is SQVTM, CDR2 ANQGSEA. The CDR3 nucleotides are TGCAGCGTTGAGGGGGGGGTTAGCACAGATACGCAGTATTTT. It is translated as CSVEGGVSTDTQYF.

Concerning this clone: The sample contains more than one DNA sequence encoding this CDR3. V is TRBV12-3 or TRBV12-4 and J is TRBJ1-5; D is unresolved. The CDR3 spans 12 residues. The germline V and J ends were trimmed by 7 bases and 6 bases, with 10 bases remaining between them. CDR3 sequence reads: CASTPGGQPQHF. CDR3 sequence (DNA): TGTGCCAGCACACCGGGTGGTCAGCCCCAGCATTTT.